These 8 T cell receptor beta chains were sequenced from one sample in a study of T cells in Graves' hyperthyroidism and ophthalmopathy. Amplification of TCR beta CDR3 regions used RNA as the template. First-round RT-PCR targeting the TCR CDR3 was performed with the HTBI primer set. TCRdb ran MiXCR on the multiplex PCR reads and lists one entry per CDR3 protein. The table has about 560,000 distinct CDR3 sequences, around 16% seen once. The sequencing sample was made of blood. These TCRs come from a woman between 25 and 40 years old with Graves' hyperthyroidism.

This clonotype turned up a few times. The V call is TRBV30, the J call TRBJ2-7; D gene ambiguous. Germline V lookup: CDR1 GTSNPN, CDR2 SVGIG (reference sequence). This CDR3 contains 16 residues. The V gene lost 1 base and the J gene lost 2 bases, with 18 bases spanning the gap. This chain's CDR3 is CAWSALTDHSTYEQYF. CDR3 nucleotide sequence: TGTGCCTGGAGTGCCCTGACGGATCACAGTACCTACGAGCAGTACTTC.

In this sample, this clonotype turned up a few times. The rearrangement uses TRBV7-2 and TRBJ2-2; 14 bases are shared with TRBD2. The germline V gene encodes CDR1 SGHTA and CDR2 FQGNSA. The junction had 12 bases not matched to a gene; V was cut back by 4 bases and J by 8 bases. There are 18 residues in the CDR3. CDR3 DNA sequence: TGTGCCAGCAGCTCACAAAAGACTAGCGGGAGGGCCGTGGGGGAGCTGTTTTTT. The encoded protein is CASSSQKTSGRAVGELFF.

The CDR3 reads CASSQSPGGIYEQYF. CDR3 nucleotide sequence: TGCGCCAGCAGCCAAAGCCCAGGAGGGATCTACGAGCAGTACTTC. J is TRBJ2-7 and V is TRBV4-3, with D perhaps TRBD2 (6 bases). Trimming cost V 2 bases and J 3 bases, with 14 bases left between them. This CDR3 is built from 15 residues. Germline V lookup: CDR1 LGHNA, CDR2 YSLEER.

This clonotype was recorded many times. The rearrangement links TRBV2 to TRBJ2-4; a possible D gene is TRBD1 (6 bases). The CDR3 covers 16 residues. Looked up from germline, CDR1 is SNHLY and CDR2 is FYNNEI. V was pared by 1 base and J by 0 bases, with 10 bases between. This CDR3 is CASSEEQGLAKNIQYF. The CDR3 region has the DNA TGTGCCAGCAGTGAAGAACAGGGTCTAGCCAAAAACATTCAGTACTTC.

This clonotype was observed at least ten times. The chain is built from TRBV2 and TRBJ2-2; D remains unclear. Germline V CDR1 and CDR2: SNHLY, FYNNEI. Trimming pared 0 bases from V and 0 bases from J, leaving 8 bases between. This CDR3 region has 16 residues. This CDR3 reads CASSEAFPPNTGELFF. The CDR3 DNA sequence: TGTGCCAGCAGTGAAGCTTTCCCCCCGAACACCGGGGAGCTGTTTTTT.

This clonotype appeared many times. The chain is built from TRBV6-6 and TRBJ1-1; D not certain. The CDR3 extends over 12 amino acids. Germline CDR1 MNHNY, CDR2 SVGAGI (reference sequence). V was pared by 2 bases and J by 10 bases, with 11 bases between. CDR3 loop: CASSYGFGRAFF. The DNA for the CDR3 is TGTGCCAGCAGTTACGGGTTCGGTCGAGCTTTCTTT.

Turning to this clonotype: A much bigger clone sits one base away, suggesting this may be a read error. V usage is TRBV7-9 and J usage is TRBJ2-3, with 15 nucleotides matching TRBD2. J lost 3 bases, V lost 5 bases, and 12 bases had no gene match. The CDR3 is made up of 19 amino acids. The germline CDR1 and CDR2 sequences are SEHNR and FQNEAQ (reference sequence). The DNA for the CDR3 is TGTGCCAGCAGCCTTGGACTAGCGGGAGGGGTCGGCACGACAGATACGCAGTATTTT. As protein: CASSLGLAGGVGTTDTQYF.

The table lists this clonotype with many counts. J is TRBJ2-1 and V is TRBV20-1, with 8 bases that match TRBD2. The V segment lost 6 bases and the J segment 7 bases; nucleotides outside the gene matches: 5. CDR1 and CDR2 from the germline V gene are DFQATT and SNEGSKA (reference sequence). CDR3 length equals 12 residues. CDR3 amino acids: CSAGTSLNEQFF. The CDR3 coding sequence is TGCAGTGCGGGGACTAGTTTGAATGAGCAGTTCTTC.